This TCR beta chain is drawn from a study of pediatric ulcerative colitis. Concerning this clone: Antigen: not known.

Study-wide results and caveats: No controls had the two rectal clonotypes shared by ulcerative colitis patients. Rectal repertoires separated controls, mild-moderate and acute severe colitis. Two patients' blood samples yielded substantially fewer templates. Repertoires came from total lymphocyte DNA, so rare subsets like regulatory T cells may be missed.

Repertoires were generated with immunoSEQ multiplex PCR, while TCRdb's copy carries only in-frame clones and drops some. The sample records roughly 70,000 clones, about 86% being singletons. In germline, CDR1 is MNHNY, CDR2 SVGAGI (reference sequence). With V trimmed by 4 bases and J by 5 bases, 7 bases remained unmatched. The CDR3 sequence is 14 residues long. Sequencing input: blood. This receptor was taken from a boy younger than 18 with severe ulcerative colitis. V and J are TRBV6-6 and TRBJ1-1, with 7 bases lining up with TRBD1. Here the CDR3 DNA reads TGTGCCAGCAGTTCCCGCGGACAGGCGACTGAAGCTTTCTTT. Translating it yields CASSSRGQATEAFF.